This TCR beta chain comes out of a study of blood T cell repertoires in COVID-19. Looking at the study overall: Samples came from the United States, Italy and Spain, spanning acute and convalescent COVID-19. T cells, B-cell-depleted T cells, or PBMCs supplied cDNA or gDNA.

In the study's own analysis: By means of reference gene primer amplification, nucleated cell counts were estimated. TCRdb keeps only in-frame clones here, not all; method: immunoSEQ multiplex PCR. That table supplies the V and J calls and clone size; D and trimming were determined from the DNA. The table has about 210,000 clones, 80% to 90% seen once. The V gene's germline CDR1 is LNHDA and CDR2 SQIVND (reference sequence). V was clipped by 3 bases and J by 1 base; unmatched bases: 4. The CDR3 spans 15 residues. This TCR derives from a man aged 45-65 years with active or convalescent COVID-19. V and J are TRBV19 and TRBJ2-3, with 7 nucleotides matching TRBD2. The sequenced sample was peripheral blood. DNA for the CDR3: TGTGCCAGTAGTATTGGTGGGGGGGGCACAGATACGCAGTATTTT. The encoded protein is CASSIGGGGTDTQYF.